This T cell receptor (beta chain) came from a study of siplizumab effects on memory and regulatory T cells. The germline CDR1 and CDR2 sequences are MNHNY and SVGAGI (reference sequence). Trimming pared 8 bases from V and 4 bases from J, leaving 18 bases between. This CDR3 has 16 amino acids. With respect to this clone: The antigen remains unidentified.

This table comes from immunoSEQ multiplex PCR, and its TCRdb copy is limited to in-frame clones, with some not included. This table has 99,000 or so clones, roughly 94% appearing once. Findings and caveats of the study: Many proliferating CD4+ or CD8+ clones remained unclassified. Roughly 75-96% of them could not be assigned either a naive or a memory phenotype. Treatment with siplizumab left mappable alloreactive CD4+ clones averaging 68.8% Treg-derived, compared with 25% to 30% in controls. Confirmation that proliferating Tregs from siplizumab cultures had suppressive function was not obtained. Among sequences traceable to unstimulated CD4+ memory cells, alloreactive ones were significantly reduced by siplizumab.

The receptor comes from a human donor in good health. The V gene is TRBV6-6, the J gene TRBJ2-6; the D gene could be TRBD1 or TRBD2 (5 bases each). The sequenced sample consisted of non-Treg CD4+ T cells sorted from blood. In DNA, the CDR3 is TGTGCCAGCGGGACCGACTCAGGGATCGGGGCCAACGTCCTGACTTTC. This gives the protein CASGTDSGIGANVLTF.